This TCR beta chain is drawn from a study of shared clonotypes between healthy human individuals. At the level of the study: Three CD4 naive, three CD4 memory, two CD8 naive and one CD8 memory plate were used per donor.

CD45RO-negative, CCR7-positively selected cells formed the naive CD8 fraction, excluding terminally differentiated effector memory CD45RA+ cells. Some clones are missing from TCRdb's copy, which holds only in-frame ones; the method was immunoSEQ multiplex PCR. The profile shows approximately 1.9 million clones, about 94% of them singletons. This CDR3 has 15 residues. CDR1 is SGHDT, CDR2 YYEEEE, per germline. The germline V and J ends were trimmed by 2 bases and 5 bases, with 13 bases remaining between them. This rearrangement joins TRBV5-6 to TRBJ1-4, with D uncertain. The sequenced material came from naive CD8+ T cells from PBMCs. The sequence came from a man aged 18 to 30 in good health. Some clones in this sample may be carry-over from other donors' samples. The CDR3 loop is CASSFGFGENEKLFF. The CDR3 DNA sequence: TGTGCCAGCAGCTTCGGGTTCGGGGAGAATGAAAAACTGTTTTTT.